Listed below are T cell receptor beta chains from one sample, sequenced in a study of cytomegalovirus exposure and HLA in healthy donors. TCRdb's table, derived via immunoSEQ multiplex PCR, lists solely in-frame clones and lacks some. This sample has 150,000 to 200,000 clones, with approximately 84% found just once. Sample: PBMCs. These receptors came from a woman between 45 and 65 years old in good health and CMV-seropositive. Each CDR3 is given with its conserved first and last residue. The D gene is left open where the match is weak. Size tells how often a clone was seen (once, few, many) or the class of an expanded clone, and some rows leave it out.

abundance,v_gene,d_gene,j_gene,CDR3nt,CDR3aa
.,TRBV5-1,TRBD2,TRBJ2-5,TGCGCCAGCAGCACCAGACTAGCGAGCCAGACCCAGTACTTC,CASSTRLASQTQYF
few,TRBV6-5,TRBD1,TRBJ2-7,TGTGCCAGCAGTCGGCAGGACAGGGGCGGGTACGAGCAGTACTTC,CASSRQDRGGYEQYF
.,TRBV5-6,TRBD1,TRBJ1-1,TGTGCCAGCAGCCAAGGAGGCGGGACAGGGAGGGCTTTCTTT,CASSQGGGTGRAFF
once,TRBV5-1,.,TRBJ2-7,TGCGCCAGCAGCCCTAACAGGGGGGGGTCCTACGAGCAGTACTTC,CASSPNRGGSYEQYF
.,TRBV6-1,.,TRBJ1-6,TGTGCCAGCAGTTTCCCCCCGGCGGGAAATTCACCCCTCCACTTT,CASSFPPAGNSPLHF
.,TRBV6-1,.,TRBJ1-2,TGTGCCAGCAGTGACAATCAGAGAGGCGGAGGATTCTATGGCTACACCTTC,CASSDNQRGGGFYGYTF
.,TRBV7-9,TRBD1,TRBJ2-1,TGTGCCAGCAGCTTTGTTGAGGGGGCAGGGAATGAGCAGTTCTTC,CASSFVEGAGNEQFF
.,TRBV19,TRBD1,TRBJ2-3,TGTGCCAGTAGCGTGGGACAGGGGGTTAGCGGCACAGATACGCAGTATTTT,CASSVGQGVSGTDTQYF
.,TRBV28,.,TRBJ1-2,TGTGCCAGCAGTCCCCCCCTAGATCCTTCGTATGGCTACACCTTC,CASSPPLDPSYGYTF
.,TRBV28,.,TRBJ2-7,TGTGCCAGCAGTTTATTTGAGACTGGCGAGCAGTACTTC,CASSLFETGEQYF
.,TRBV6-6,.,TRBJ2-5,TGTGCCAGCAGTTATCAAAGGGTTCAGGGGGAGACCCAGTACTTC,CASSYQRVQGETQYF
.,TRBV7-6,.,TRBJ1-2,TGTGCCAGCAGCTTAGGCACAGCCCCGAGTAACTATGGCTACACCTTC,CASSLGTAPSNYGYTF
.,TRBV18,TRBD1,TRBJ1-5,TGTGCCAGCTCCCCATCTGAGGGCGAAACAGGGGTCCATCAGCCCCAGCATTTT,CASSPSEGETGVHQPQHF
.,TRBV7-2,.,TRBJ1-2,TGTGCCAGCAGCCCAGACGGGGGGAACTATGGCTACACCTTC,CASSPDGGNYGYTF
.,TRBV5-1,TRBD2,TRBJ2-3,TGCGCCAGCAGCTTGGTTAAAACCGGGACTAAGGCCGCAGATACGCAGTATTTT,CASSLVKTGTKAADTQYF
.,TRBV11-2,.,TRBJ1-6,TGTGCCAGCAGCCCCAGGGCGAGGTCGTATAATTCACCCCTCCACTTT,CASSPRARSYNSPLHF
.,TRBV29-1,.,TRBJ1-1,TGCAGCGTGGAGAGAACTGAAGCTTTCTTT,CSVERTEAFF
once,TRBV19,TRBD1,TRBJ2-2,TGTGCCAGTAGTATTACGACAGGGGGCGTCGGCGGGGAGCTGTTTTTT,CASSITTGGVGGELFF
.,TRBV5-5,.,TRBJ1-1,TGTGCCAGCAGCTTGGGTCGGACAGCCCCTAACACTGAAGCTTTCTTT,CASSLGRTAPNTEAFF
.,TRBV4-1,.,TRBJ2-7,TGCGCCAGCAGCCAAGATCCCGGCGGGCCTTACTACGAGCAGTACTTC,CASSQDPGGPYYEQYF
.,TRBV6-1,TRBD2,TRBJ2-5,TGTGCCAGCAGTGACGGATTAGCGGGGTTTTCAGAGACCCAGTACTTC,CASSDGLAGFSETQYF
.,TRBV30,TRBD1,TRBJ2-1,TGTGCCTGGAGTCAAAACCCGAAGGGAGACAGGGGGCGAAATGAGCAGTTCTTC,CAWSQNPKGDRGRNEQFF
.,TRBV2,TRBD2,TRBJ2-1,TGTGCCAGCAGTACCCGGACTAGCGGGGGCCAGCAGTTCTTC,CASSTRTSGGQQFF
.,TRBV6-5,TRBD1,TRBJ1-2,TGTGCCAGCAGTTACTCGGACAGGAGCAACTATGGCTACACCTTC,CASSYSDRSNYGYTF
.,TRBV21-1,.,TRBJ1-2,TGTGCCAGCAAGGATCAGGCCTATGGCTACACCTTC,CASKDQAYGYTF
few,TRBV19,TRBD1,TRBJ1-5,TGTGCCAGTAGTGTGGACAGGGTCCGGTTTCAGCCCCAGCATTTT,CASSVDRVRFQPQHF
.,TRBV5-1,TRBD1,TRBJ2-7,TGCGCCAGCAGGGTGGACAGGGGCCGAGGGGAGCAGTACTTC,CASRVDRGRGEQYF
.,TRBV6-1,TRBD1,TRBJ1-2,TGTGCCAGCGAGGAGAGGACAGGGAGTAACTATGGCTACACCTTC,CASEERTGSNYGYTF
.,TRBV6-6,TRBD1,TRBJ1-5,TGTGCCAGCAGTTACCTTCAGGGGGGTAGCAATCAGCCCCAGCATTTT,CASSYLQGGSNQPQHF
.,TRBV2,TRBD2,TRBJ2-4,TGTGCCAGCCGTGGGAGCGGGGGACCACAAGCCAAAAACATTCAGTACTTC,CASRGSGGPQAKNIQYF
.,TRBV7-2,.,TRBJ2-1,TGTGCCAGCAGCAACAAACAGGGGCCCGGGGGTGAGCAGTTCTTC,CASSNKQGPGGEQFF
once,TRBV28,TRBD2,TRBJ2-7,TGTGCCATTCTACCAGGTAGCGGGGCTAACGAGCAGTACTTC,CAILPGSGANEQYF
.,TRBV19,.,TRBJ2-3,TGTGCCAGTAGTCTATTGGACACCCGCACAGATACGCAGTATTTT,CASSLLDTRTDTQYF
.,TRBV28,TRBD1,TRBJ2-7,TGTGCCAGCAGTACCAGGGGGCCCTACGAGCAGTACTTC,CASSTRGPYEQYF
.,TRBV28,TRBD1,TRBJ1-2,TGTGCCAGCAGTTGGGACAGGGGTCGGGATGGCTACACCTTC,CASSWDRGRDGYTF
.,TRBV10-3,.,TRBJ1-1,TGTGCCATCAGTGCTCACAGCTCCTTAGTTTCGAACACTGAAGCTTTCTTT,CAISAHSSLVSNTEAFF
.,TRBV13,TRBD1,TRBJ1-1,TGTGCCAGCAGCTCATACGCCGGGACAGGGGGCATGGACACTGAAGCTTTCTTT,CASSSYAGTGGMDTEAFF
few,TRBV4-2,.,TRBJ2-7,TGTGCCAGCAGCCAAGAGGCCAGGAACTACGAGCAGTACTTC,CASSQEARNYEQYF
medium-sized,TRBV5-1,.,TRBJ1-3,TGCGCCAGCAGCTTGGTTGGAGTGGAAGGTCTCGGAAACACCATATATTTT,CASSLVGVEGLGNTIYF
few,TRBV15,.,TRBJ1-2,TGTGCCACCAGCAGAGACCAGGGGCCGCCTTTTTTAAATGGCTACACCTTC,CATSRDQGPPFLNGYTF
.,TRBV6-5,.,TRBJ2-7,TGTGCCAGCAGTTACGACAAGGCCCCCACCTACGAGCAGTACTTC,CASSYDKAPTYEQYF
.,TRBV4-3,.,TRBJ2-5,TGCGCCAGCAGCTCCCGGGACACCGAAGAGACCCAGTACTTC,CASSSRDTEETQYF
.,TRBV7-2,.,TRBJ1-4,TGTGCCAGCAGCGTGAACAATCCTAATGAAAAACTGTTTTTT,CASSVNNPNEKLFF
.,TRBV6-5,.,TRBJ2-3,TGTGCCAGCACCGCACAGGGCTTTGATTTGGATACGCAGTATTTT,CASTAQGFDLDTQYF
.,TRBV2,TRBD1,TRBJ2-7,TGTGCCAGCAGTGGACAGGGAAGCTCCTACGAGCAGTACTTC,CASSGQGSSYEQYF
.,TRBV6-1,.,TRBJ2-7,TGTGCCAGCATTCGCCTTAGCTCCTACGAGCAGTACTTC,CASIRLSSYEQYF
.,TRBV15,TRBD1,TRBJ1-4,TGTGCCACCAGCAGAGCGGGGACAGATGAAAAACTGTTTTTT,CATSRAGTDEKLFF
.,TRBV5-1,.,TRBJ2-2,TGCGCCAGCAGCTGGAGGACAGACCAGAACACCGGGGAGCTGTTTTTT,CASSWRTDQNTGELFF
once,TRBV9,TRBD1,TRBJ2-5,TGTGCCAGCAGCCTATCAGGAGGACAGGGGGGGACCCAGTACTTC,CASSLSGGQGGTQYF
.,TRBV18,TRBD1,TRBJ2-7,TGTGCCAGCTCACCAACCCCGGGACAGGGCTCCTACGAGCAGTACTTC,CASSPTPGQGSYEQYF
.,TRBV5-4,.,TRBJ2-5,TGTGCCAGCAGCTTGGTGCCGGGAAGCTTACAGGAGACCCAGTACTTC,CASSLVPGSLQETQYF
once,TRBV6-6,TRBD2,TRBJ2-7,TGTGCCAGCAGTGGAACTAGCGGATCCTACGAGCAGTACTTC,CASSGTSGSYEQYF
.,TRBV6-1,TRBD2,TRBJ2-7,TGTGCCAGCAGTGTCGGGGGGGTAACCTACGAGCAGTACTTC,CASSVGGVTYEQYF
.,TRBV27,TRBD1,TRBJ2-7,TGTGCCAGCACAGACAGGGTAGGCTACGAGCAGTACTTC,CASTDRVGYEQYF